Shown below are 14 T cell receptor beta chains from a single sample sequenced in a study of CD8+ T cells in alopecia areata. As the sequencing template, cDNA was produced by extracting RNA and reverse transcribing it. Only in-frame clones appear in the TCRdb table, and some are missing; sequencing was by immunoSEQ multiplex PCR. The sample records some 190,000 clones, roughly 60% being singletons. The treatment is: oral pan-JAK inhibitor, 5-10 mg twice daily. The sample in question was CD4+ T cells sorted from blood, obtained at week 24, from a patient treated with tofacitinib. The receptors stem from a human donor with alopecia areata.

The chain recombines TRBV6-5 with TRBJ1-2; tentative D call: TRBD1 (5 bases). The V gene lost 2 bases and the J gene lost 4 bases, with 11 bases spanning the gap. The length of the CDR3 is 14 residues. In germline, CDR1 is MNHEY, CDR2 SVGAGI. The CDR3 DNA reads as TGTGCCAGCAGTTACAGGTCGGGGGGCTATGGCTACACCTTC. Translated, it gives CASSYRSGGYGYTF.

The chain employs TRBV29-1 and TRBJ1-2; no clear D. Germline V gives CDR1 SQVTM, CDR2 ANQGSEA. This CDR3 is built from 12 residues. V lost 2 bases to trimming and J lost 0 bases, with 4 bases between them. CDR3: CSVEHSNYGYTF. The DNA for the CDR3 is TGCAGCGTTGAACACTCTAACTATGGCTACACCTTC.

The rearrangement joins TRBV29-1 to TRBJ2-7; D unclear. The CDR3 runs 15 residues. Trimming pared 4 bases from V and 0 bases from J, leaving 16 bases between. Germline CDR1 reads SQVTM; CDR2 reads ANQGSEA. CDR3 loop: CSVGLWTESSYEQYF. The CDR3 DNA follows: TGCAGCGTTGGTCTTTGGACGGAAAGCTCCTACGAGCAGTACTTC.

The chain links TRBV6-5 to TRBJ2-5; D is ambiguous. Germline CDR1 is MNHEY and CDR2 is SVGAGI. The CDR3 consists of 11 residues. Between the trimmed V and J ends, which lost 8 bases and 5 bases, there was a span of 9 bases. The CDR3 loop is CASSIGETQYF. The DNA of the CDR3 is TGTGCCAGCTCTATCGGGGAGACCCAGTACTTC.

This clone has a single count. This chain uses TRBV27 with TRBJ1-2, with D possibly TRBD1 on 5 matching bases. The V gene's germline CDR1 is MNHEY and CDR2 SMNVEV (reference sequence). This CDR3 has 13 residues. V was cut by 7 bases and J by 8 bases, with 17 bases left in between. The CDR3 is CASTGARDWGYTF. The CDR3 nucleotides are TGTGCCAGCACCGGTGCCAGGGACTGGGGCTACACCTTC.

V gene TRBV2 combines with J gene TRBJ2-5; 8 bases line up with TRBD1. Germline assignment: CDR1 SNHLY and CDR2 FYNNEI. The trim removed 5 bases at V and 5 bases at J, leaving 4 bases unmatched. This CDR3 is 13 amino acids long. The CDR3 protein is CASSRQGRETQYF. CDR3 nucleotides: TGTGCCAGCAGTCGACAGGGGAGGGAGACCCAGTACTTC. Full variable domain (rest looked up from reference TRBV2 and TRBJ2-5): EPEVTQTPSHQVTQMGQEVILRCVPISNHLYFYWYRQILGQKVEFLVSFYNNEISEKSEIFDDQFSVERPDGSNFTLKIRSTKLEDSAMYFCASSRQGRETQYFGPGTRLLVL.

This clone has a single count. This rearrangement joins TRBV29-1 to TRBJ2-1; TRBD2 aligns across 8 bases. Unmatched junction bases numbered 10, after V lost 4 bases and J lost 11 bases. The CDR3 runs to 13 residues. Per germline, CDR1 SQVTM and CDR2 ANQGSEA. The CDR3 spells CSVVSGGAGQQFF. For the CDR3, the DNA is TGCAGCGTTGTATCGGGGGGGGCCGGTCAGCAGTTCTTC.

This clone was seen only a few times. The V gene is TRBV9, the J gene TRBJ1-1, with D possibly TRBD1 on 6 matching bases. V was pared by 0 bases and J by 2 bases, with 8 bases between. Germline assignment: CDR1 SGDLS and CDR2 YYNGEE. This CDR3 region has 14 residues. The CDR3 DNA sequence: TGTGCCAGCAGCGTAGTGGACAGAAACACTGAAGCTTTCTTT. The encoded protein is CASSVVDRNTEAFF.

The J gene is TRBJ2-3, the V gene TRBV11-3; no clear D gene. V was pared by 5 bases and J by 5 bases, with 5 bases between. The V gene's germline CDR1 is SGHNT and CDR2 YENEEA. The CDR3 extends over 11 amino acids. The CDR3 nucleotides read TGTGCCAGCAGCCTTAGAGATACGCAGTATTTT. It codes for CASSLRDTQYF.

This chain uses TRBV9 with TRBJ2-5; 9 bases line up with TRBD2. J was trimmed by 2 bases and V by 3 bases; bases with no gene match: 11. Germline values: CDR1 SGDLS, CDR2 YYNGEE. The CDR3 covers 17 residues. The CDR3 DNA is TGTGCCAGCAGCGCCGGATTTAGCGGGGGTAATCAAGAGACCCAGTACTTC. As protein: CASSAGFSGGNQETQYF. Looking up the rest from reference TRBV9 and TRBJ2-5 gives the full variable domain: DSGVTQTPKHLITATGQRVTLRCSPRSGDLSVYWYQQSLDQGLQFLIQYYNGEERAKGNILERFSAQQFPDLHSELNLSSLELGDSALYFCASSAGFSGGNQETQYFGPGTRLLVL.

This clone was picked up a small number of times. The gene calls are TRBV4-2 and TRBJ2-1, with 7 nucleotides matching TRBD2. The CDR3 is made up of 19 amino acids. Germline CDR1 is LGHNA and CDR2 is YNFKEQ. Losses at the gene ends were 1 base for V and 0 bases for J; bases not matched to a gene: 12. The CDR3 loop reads CASSQVRARGGASYNEQFF. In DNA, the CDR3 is TGTGCCAGCAGCCAAGTGAGGGCCCGCGGGGGAGCCTCCTACAATGAGCAGTTCTTC.

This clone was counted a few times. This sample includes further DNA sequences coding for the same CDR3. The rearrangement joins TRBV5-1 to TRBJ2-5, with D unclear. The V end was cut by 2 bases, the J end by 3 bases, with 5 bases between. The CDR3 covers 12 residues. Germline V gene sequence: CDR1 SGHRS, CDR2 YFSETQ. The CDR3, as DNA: TGCGCCAGCAGCTTAAGCGAAGAGACCCAGTACTTC. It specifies CASSLSEETQYF.

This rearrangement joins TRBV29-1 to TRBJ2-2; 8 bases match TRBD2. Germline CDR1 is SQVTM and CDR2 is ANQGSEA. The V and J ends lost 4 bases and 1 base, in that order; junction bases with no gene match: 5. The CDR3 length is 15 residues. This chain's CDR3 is CSVVLLAENTGELFF. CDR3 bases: TGCAGCGTTGTGTTACTAGCGGAGAACACCGGGGAGCTGTTTTTT.

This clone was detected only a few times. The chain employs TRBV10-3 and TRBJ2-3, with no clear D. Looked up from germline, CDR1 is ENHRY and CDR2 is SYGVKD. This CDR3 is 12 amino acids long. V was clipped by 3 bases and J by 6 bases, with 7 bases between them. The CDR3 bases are TGTGCCATCAGTGAAACAACGGATACGCAGTATTTT. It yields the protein CAISETTDTQYF.